The 11 T cell receptor beta chains below were found in one sample sequenced in a study of beta chain features in type 1 diabetes (dated by TCRdb to between 2017 and 2018). The library was generated by the immunoSEQ multiplex PCR assay. The High Capacity cDNA Reverse Transcription Kit was used to reverse transcribe all of the isolated RNA, meaning that expressed TCRB transcripts were what got sequenced. The table comes from immuneACCESS by way of TCRdb, which keeps in-frame sequences with V and J called. Part of the clones is missing from these tables; in studies checked, under half for an unresolved V gene and the rest for unknown reasons. Across this sample there are under 200,000 clones, with approximately 8.4% seen only once. The ten largest clones add up to approximately 2.2% of the sample. Sequencing was done on a sample of central memory CD4+ T cells from blood. These receptors originate from a woman in her late teens or twenties in good health.

V is TRBV6-6 and J is TRBJ2-5; TRBD2 might be the D (6 bases). Germline V gene lookup returns CDR1 MNHNY and CDR2 SVGAGI (reference sequence). The CDR3 consists of 16 residues. V was trimmed by 5 bases and J by 0 bases, leaving 16 bases between them. The CDR3 reads CASSPGVAAYQETQYF. CDR3 DNA: TGTGCCAGCAGTCCCGGGGTAGCGGCTTACCAAGAGACCCAGTACTTC.

The rearrangement joins TRBV7-3 to TRBJ2-1; tentative D call: TRBD2 (6 bases). Germline V gene sequence: CDR1 SGHTA, CDR2 FQGTGA. Trimming removed 1 base at V and 11 bases at J, with 12 bases between. This CDR3 has 13 amino acids. The CDR3 spells CASSLSRGNKQFF. The CDR3 DNA is TGTGCCAGCAGCTTAAGTCGGGGGAATAAGCAGTTCTTC.

This clone has just a few counts. This chain uses TRBV7-2 with TRBJ1-1; 7 nucleotides match TRBD1. With 0 bases clipped from V and 4 bases from J, the junction kept 2 bases outside the gene matches. The CDR3 loop spans 14 amino acids. Germline V lookup: CDR1 SGHTA, CDR2 FQGNSA. CDR3 protein: CASSLAYRGTEAFF. CDR3 nucleotides: TGTGCCAGCAGCTTAGCGTACAGGGGCACTGAAGCTTTCTTT.

This clone appeared a few times. This chain uses TRBV19 with TRBJ1-1; D remains unclear. Germline-derived CDR1 and CDR2 are LNHDA and SQIVND (reference sequence). Trimming took 6 bases from V and 0 from J, leaving 5 bases between them. The CDR3 runs to 12 residues. The CDR3 region is CASRRLNTEAFF. The CDR3 region has the DNA TGTGCCAGTAGGAGGTTGAACACTGAAGCTTTCTTT.

V and J are TRBV10-3 and TRBJ1-1; maybe TRBD1 (5 bases). The CDR3 totals 14 residues. Trimming took 3 bases from V and 1 from J, leaving 9 bases between them. Germline V lookup: CDR1 ENHRY, CDR2 SYGVKD. For the CDR3, the DNA is TGTGCCATCAGTGATGAGACAGCGAACACTGAAGCTTTCTTT. Its protein is CAISDETANTEAFF.

This clone was seen more than once but under ten times. The V call is TRBV14, the J call TRBJ2-3; a possible D gene is TRBD2 (6 bases). The CDR3 contains 13 residues. From germline, CDR1 is SGHDN and CDR2 FVKESK. V lost 1 base to trimming and J lost 4 bases, with 6 bases between them. CDR3 bases: TGTGCCAGCAGCCAAGGACTAGCAGATACGCAGTATTTT. Translation gives CASSQGLADTQYF.

The J gene is TRBJ2-7, the V gene TRBV5-6, with 14 bases matching TRBD2. Unmatched junction bases numbered 10, after V lost 2 bases and J lost 3 bases. In germline, CDR1 is SGHDT, CDR2 YYEEEE. The CDR3 totals 18 residues. The CDR3 loop reads CASSFRTSGRRRGYEQYF. DNA for the CDR3: TGTGCCAGCAGCTTCCGGACTAGCGGGAGGCGTAGGGGCTACGAGCAGTACTTC.

This chain connects TRBV19 to TRBJ1-2, with TRBD1 matching over 8 bases. The V gene's germline CDR1 is LNHDA and CDR2 SQIVND (reference sequence). V lost 6 bases, J lost 6 bases, and 9 bases stayed unmatched. CDR3 size: 14 residues. CDR3 DNA sequence: TGTGCCAGTAGAAGTTCCGGACAGGGTAATGGCTACACCTTC. Translation gives CASRSSGQGNGYTF.

This clone was seen a few times. The rearrangement joins TRBV13 to TRBJ2-1, with D possibly matching TRBD1 (5 bases). The CDR3 loop spans 11 amino acids. V was cut by 5 bases and J by 10 bases, with 9 bases left in between. Per germline, CDR1 PRHDT and CDR2 FYEKMQ (reference sequence). CDR3 nucleotides: TGTGCCAGCAGCCTCCGGACAGAGCAGTTCTTC. Amino acid sequence: CASSLRTEQFF.

The chain is built from TRBV4-1 and TRBJ2-7; possible D gene TRBD2, 5 bases. Germline V gene sequence: CDR1 MGHRA, CDR2 YSYEKL. V lost 1 base, J lost 2 bases, and 12 bases lay in between. The CDR3 runs to 15 residues. The CDR3, as DNA: TGCGCCAGCAGCCAAGGCAGCGGCGGCCCCTACGAGCAGTACTTC. Translating it yields CASSQGSGGPYEQYF.

In its sample, this clone was seen a few times. Written as DNA, the CDR3 is TGTGCCAGCAGCTTGACAGGACTAGCGGCCGGAGATGCCAAAAACATTCAGTACTTC. Translating it yields CASSLTGLAAGDAKNIQYF. J is TRBJ2-4 and V is TRBV5-6; 10 nucleotides match TRBD2. CDR3 length: 19 amino acids. The V and J ends lost 1 base and 1 base, in that order; junction bases with no gene match: 11. The germline CDR1 and CDR2 sequences are SGHDT and YYEEEE. The whole variable domain, remainder taken from reference TRBV5-6 and TRBJ2-4, is DAGVTQSPTHLIKTRGQQVTLRCSPKSGHDTVSWYQQALGQGPQFIFQYYEEEERQRGNFPDRFSGHQFPNYSSELNVNALLLGDSALYLCASSLTGLAAGDAKNIQYFGAGTRLSVL.